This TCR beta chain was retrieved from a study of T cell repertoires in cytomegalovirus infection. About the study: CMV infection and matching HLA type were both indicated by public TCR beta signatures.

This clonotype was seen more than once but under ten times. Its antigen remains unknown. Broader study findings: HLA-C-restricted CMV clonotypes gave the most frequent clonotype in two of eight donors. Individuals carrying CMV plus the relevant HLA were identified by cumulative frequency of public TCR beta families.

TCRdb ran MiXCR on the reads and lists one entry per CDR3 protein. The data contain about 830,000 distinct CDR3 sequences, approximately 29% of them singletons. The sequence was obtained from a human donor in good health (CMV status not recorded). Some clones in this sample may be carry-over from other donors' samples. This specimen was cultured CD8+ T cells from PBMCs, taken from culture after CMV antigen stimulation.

The CDR3, as DNA: TGTGCCAGCAGCGAGACAGTGGACTACGAGCAGTACTTC. Translation gives CASSETVDYEQYF. The V call is TRBV7-9, the J call TRBJ2-7, with D tentatively TRBD1 (5 bases). This CDR3 spans 13 amino acids. Deletions cut 5 bases from V and 3 bases from J, with 11 bases between. Germline V gene data show CDR1 as SEHNR and CDR2 as FQNEAQ (reference sequence).